The sequence of this TCR beta chain was determined in a study of cytotoxic CD8 clonotypes in ibrutinib-treated CLL (dated by TCRdb to about 2021). As for the study more broadly: In this cohort, 15 or so patients were treatment-naive and about ten were relapsed/refractory, while approximately 18 had unmutated IGHV. On average, each sample yielded around 230,000 productive templates and under 95,000 productive rearrangements. Every remission and progressive disease sample was obtained while ibrutinib was still being received by the patients. Samples at response were collected after a median of roughly twelve months of treatment, with a range of about 6 to 36 months. Responses were partial in roughly 25 patients and complete in 2; after median 68 months follow-up, about 14 stayed in remission and around 12 progressed. Longitudinal samples were obtainable from 26 of the 86 participants in the trial. Cryopreserved peripheral blood mononuclear cells were obtained before treatment, at response, and at either sustained remission or disease progression.

Interpreted using the paper, the time point label stands for: roughly 25 months on ibrutinib. Roughly 2 micrograms of genomic DNA were extracted from cryopreserved PBMCs for TCR beta library preparation. High-throughput TCR beta sequencing was performed on longitudinal blood samples from CLL patients receiving ibrutinib monotherapy. Patients were enrolled in a phase 2 open-label single-center ibrutinib monotherapy trial. CDR1 and CDR2, per the germline V gene (reference sequence), are DFQATT and SNEGSKA. V was cut back by 5 bases and J by 4 bases, leaving a gap of 8 bases between them. From the cysteine up to the phenylalanine, the CDR3 has a length of 11 residues. Only CDR3 DNA remains: 33 bases, in frame from the first base. On this clone itself: It lacks a known antigen. The record has no base qualities; no much larger clone is one base away.

The goal of deep resolution MiSeq sequencing was a depth between 1 in 1 million and 1 in 200,000 T cells, and coverage averaged 10x per clonotype. The immunoSEQ hsTCRB Kit was used to generate TCR beta libraries. In the original analysis: ImmunoSEQ Data Assistant and ImmunoSEQ Analyzer were used for data analysis, and V, D and J genes were assigned according to IMGT definitions. Clonality, with values ranging from 0 to 1, was calculated as one minus the normalized Shannon entropy of productive rearrangement frequencies. Public clonotype analysis was restricted to overrepresented clonotypes comprising at least 0.05% of each patient's repertoire. Some twelve age-matched healthy donor repertoires from immuneACCESS were used as controls for clonality. This is the immuneACCESS table as TCRdb keeps it, with only in-frame sequences that have V and J called. A part of the clones is gone; compared with another copy, unresolved V genes explain less than half, and the rest is unexplained. The DNA gave D and trimming, while V, J and clone size come from that table. This sample is represented by 110,000 to 150,000 clones; 70% to 80% of them were singletons. The ten largest account for approximately 5.1% of the sample.

The full study reports these points: Public clonotypes were rare and either shrank or stayed stable during treatment, and the rise in clonality at ibrutinib response reflected expansion of private clonotypes. Sampling times were not matched between sustained-remission and progressing patients, and lymph node repertoires were not studied. Baseline clonality exceeded that of age-matched healthy donors and correlated strongly with circulating CD8+ T-cell counts. Clonality rose at ibrutinib response, remained stable during sustained remission, and dropped back toward baseline at progression.

This chain is built from TRBV20-1 and TRBJ1-2, with an unclear D gene assignment. Sequenced material: PBMCs, taken after 24 months of ibrutinib treatment. The TCR sequence derives from a human donor with chronic lymphocytic leukemia. The DNA sequence reads TGCAGTGCTCCGTTGGCCTATGGCTACACCTTC. The encoded protein is CSAPLAYGYTF.